The sequence of this T cell receptor beta chain was determined in a study of cytomegalovirus exposure and HLA in healthy donors. Regarding the study as a whole: Across donors, presence/absence analyses took sequencing depth to be roughly uniform. The authors later linked a missense DCLRE1C variant to TCR beta V- and J-gene trimming. High specificity and sensitivity for cytomegalovirus status were reported for the classifier.

The PCR employed 60 Vbeta primers together with 13 Jbeta primers. Sequencing was performed with immunoSEQ multiplex PCR; in TCRdb, only in-frame clones are kept and a portion is missing. The sample holds about 140,000 clones, approximately 80% seen once. As to this clone: What it binds is not known.

What was sequenced was PBMCs. The TCR was taken from a male donor in good health and CMV-seronegative.

The DNA for the CDR3 is TGCGCCAGCAGCGCACAGTCCGGGGGGGGAAACATTCAGTACTTC. It specifies CASSAQSGGGNIQYF. The rearrangement links TRBV5-1 to TRBJ2-4; 8 bases fit TRBD2. The CDR3 extends over 15 amino acids. Germline CDR1 SGHRS, CDR2 YFSETQ. V lost 4 bases to trimming and J lost 6 bases; unmatched junction nucleotides: 9.